These 19 T cell receptor beta chains came from one sample sequenced in a study of beta chain features in type 1 diabetes. Isolated RNA was reverse transcribed in full, so expressed TCRB transcripts were sequenced. The assay was immunoSEQ multiplex PCR, and TCRdb's table has in-frame clones only and misses some. The sample records 970,000 or so clones, roughly 16% being singletons. The sequencing sample was made of naive CD4+ T cells from blood. The receptors were sampled from a woman between 18 and 29 years old in good health.

V usage is TRBV25-1 and J usage is TRBJ2-6; a weak D match, TRBD2 (5 bases). This CDR3 region has 13 residues. Per germline, CDR1 MGHDK and CDR2 SYGVNS. Trimming stripped 7 bases from V and 4 bases from J, with 8 bases between. CDR3 residues: CASKDSGANVLTF. The CDR3 bases are TGTGCCAGCAAGGACTCCGGGGCCAACGTCCTGACTTTC.

This clone has only a few counts. The V gene is TRBV15, the J gene TRBJ2-2; TRBD2 might be the D (6 bases). The CDR3 runs to 19 residues. V lost 5 bases and J lost 4, with 26 bases in between. Germline V gene sequence: CDR1 LNHNV, CDR2 YYDKDF (reference sequence). As DNA, the CDR3 is TGTGCCACCAGCGAAATGGGACTGGTTATTGGGGCGGGCACCGGGGAGCTGTTTTTT. It yields the protein CATSEMGLVIGAGTGELFF. The full variable domain, rest sourced from reference TRBV15 and TRBJ2-2, is DAMVIQNPRYQVTQFGKPVTLSCSQTLNHNVMYWYQQKSSQAPKLLFHYYDKDFNNEADTPDNFQSRRPNTSFCFLDIRSPGLGDTAMYLCATSEMGLVIGAGTGELFFGEGSRLTVL.

This clone has a handful of counts. DNA of the CDR3: TGTGCCAGCAGCCAAAGACGTGGGGGCAGGACAGATACGCAGTATTTT. Its translation is CASSQRRGGRTDTQYF. V and J are TRBV16 and TRBJ2-3, with a weak D call TRBD1 (6 bases). Trimming stripped 2 bases from V and 3 bases from J, with 15 bases between. The germline V gene encodes CDR1 KGHSY and CDR2 FQNENV. This CDR3 contains 16 residues.

V is TRBV5-1 and J is TRBJ2-1; possibly TRBD1 for D (5 bases). Trimming pared 1 base from V and 7 bases from J, leaving 9 bases between. The CDR3 extends over 13 amino acids. Germline V gene lookup returns CDR1 SGHRS and CDR2 YFSETQ. The CDR3 loop reads CASSLSQGNEQFF. In DNA form, the CDR3 reads TGCGCCAGCAGCTTGTCCCAGGGTAATGAGCAGTTCTTC.

This chain links TRBV5-6 with TRBJ1-4; D is perhaps TRBD1 (6 bases). CDR3 length equals 16 residues. Deletions cut 0 bases from V and 2 bases from J, with 11 bases between. Per germline, CDR1 SGHDT and CDR2 YYEEEE. CDR3 protein: CASSLAWGATNEKLFF. CDR3 nucleotides: TGTGCCAGCAGCTTGGCCTGGGGGGCCACTAATGAAAAACTGTTTTTT.

This clone was seen many times. This chain uses TRBV23-1 with TRBJ2-3; D may be TRBD1 or TRBD2 (5 bases each). TRBV23-1 belongs to the ORF category, with a function that is uncertain. The length of the CDR3 is 14 residues. V lost 1 base, J lost 6 bases, and 11 bases lay in between. CDR3 in amino acids: CASSQFRDLDTQYF. As DNA, the CDR3 is TGCGCCAGCAGTCAATTCCGGGACCTGGATACGCAGTATTTT.

This clone was seen a handful of times. The chain links TRBV7-3 to TRBJ2-1; D is perhaps TRBD2 (6 bases). The germline CDR1 and CDR2 sequences are SGHTA and FQGTGA. CDR3 length equals 20 residues. The V and J ends lost 4 bases and 5 bases respectively, with 30 bases between them. The CDR3 region is CASSSPPHSAGAGGDNEQFF. CDR3 in DNA: TGTGCCAGCAGCTCCCCCCCCCACTCCGCTGGCGCCGGGGGAGACAATGAGCAGTTCTTC.

The CDR3 sequence: CASSPSTGNKNIQYF. The CDR3 DNA reads TGTGCCAGCTCACCAAGCACAGGGAACAAAAACATTCAGTACTTC. This chain uses TRBV18 with TRBJ2-4; D may be TRBD1 (6 bases). The CDR3 contains 15 residues. The germline CDR1 and CDR2 sequences are KGHSH and LQKENI. Trimming left V 2 bases short and J 3 bases short, with 11 bases between.

In DNA form, the CDR3 reads TGCGCCAGCAGCCAGGATAAGACAGGAGGGACCGGGGAGCTGTTTTTT. Translating it yields CASSQDKTGGTGELFF. The V gene is TRBV4-3, the J gene TRBJ2-2; D is tentatively TRBD1 or TRBD2 (6 bases each). Deletions cut 3 bases from V and 5 bases from J, with 16 bases between. This CDR3 is built from 16 residues. Germline CDR1 LGHNA, CDR2 YSLEER.

This clone has only a few counts. V usage is TRBV5-4 and J usage is TRBJ1-1; no firm D call. The CDR3 consists of 14 residues. Per the germline V gene, CDR1 is SGHNT and CDR2 is YYREEE (reference sequence). The ends were cut back, 5 bases at V and 1 base at J, with 12 bases in the middle. The CDR3 region is CASSYFLTNTEAFF. CDR3 coding DNA: TGTGCCAGCAGTTACTTCCTGACGAACACTGAAGCTTTCTTT.

This clone has only a few counts. This specimen includes other DNA sequences encoding the same CDR3. The chain is built from TRBV18 and TRBJ2-7; D ambiguous. V lost 4 bases, J lost 3 bases, and 4 bases lay in between. CDR1 is KGHSH and CDR2 is LQKENI in the germline V gene. The CDR3 consists of 11 residues. The CDR3 protein is CASSQDYEQYF. In DNA, the CDR3 is TGTGCCAGCTCACAAGACTACGAGCAGTACTTC.

The chain employs TRBV6-5 and TRBJ2-4, with D perhaps matching TRBD1 (5 bases). This CDR3 contains 14 residues. The V gene's germline CDR1 is MNHEY and CDR2 SVGAGI. V lost 8 bases and J 9 bases, leaving 20 bases between the germline ends. The CDR3 region has the DNA TGTGCCAGCTCGATGGGGCGATTCCATAGCATTCAGTACTTC. Amino acids: CASSMGRFHSIQYF.

V gene TRBV6-6 combines with J gene TRBJ2-7; 14 positions match TRBD2. V dropped 8 bases and J dropped 6; count of bases not matched to a gene: 6. The CDR3 has 14 residues. Germline V lookup: CDR1 MNHNY, CDR2 SVGAGI (reference sequence). CDR3 loop: CASRTSGRRGEQYF. The CDR3 DNA sequence: TGTGCCAGCCGGACTAGCGGGAGGCGGGGCGAGCAGTACTTC.

The chain employs TRBV7-2 and TRBJ2-3; D gene ambiguous. The CDR3 is 13 residues long. Germline V gene sequence: CDR1 SGHTA, CDR2 FQGNSA. Trimming took 2 bases from V and 6 from J, leaving 9 bases between them. DNA of the CDR3: TGTGCCAGCAGCTTAATGGCTTGGGATACGCAGTATTTT. Translating it yields CASSLMAWDTQYF.

The table lists this clone with a few counts. The chain links TRBV5-4 to TRBJ2-1, with 7 bases aligning to TRBD2. Trimming at V came to 5 bases and at J to 5 bases, leaving 4 bases not matched to a gene. Germline CDR1 and CDR2: SGHNT and YYREEE (reference sequence). CDR3 length equals 13 residues. The CDR3 sequence is CASRKRGNNEQFF. CDR3 nucleotide sequence: TGTGCCAGCAGGAAGCGGGGAAACAATGAGCAGTTCTTC.

This clone was counted a few times. The sample carries other DNA sequences with the same CDR3. This chain connects TRBV5-4 to TRBJ2-3; 7 bases are a match to TRBD2. V gave up 2 bases and J gave up 0 bases; unmatched junction bases: 3. Germline assignment: CDR1 SGHNT and CDR2 YYREEE (reference sequence). The CDR3 has 15 amino acids. CDR3 DNA sequence: TGTGCCAGCAGCTTAAGCGGGACTAGCACAGATACGCAGTATTTT. Protein sequence: CASSLSGTSTDTQYF.

The chain uses TRBV7-2 and TRBJ1-1; 7 positions agree with TRBD1. Germline CDR1 reads SGHTA; CDR2 reads FQGNSA. V shed 5 bases and J 1 base; nucleotides not matched to a gene: 4. CDR3 length: 14 residues. The CDR3 reads CASSAYRGNTEAFF. The CDR3 DNA sequence: TGTGCCAGCAGCGCGTACAGGGGGAACACTGAAGCTTTCTTT.

This clone was counted a few times. The V call is TRBV7-9, the J call TRBJ2-5; D is unclear. The CDR3 spans 14 residues. V was clipped by 3 bases and J by 0 bases, with 8 bases between them. Germline loops: CDR1 SEHNR, CDR2 FQNEAQ (reference sequence). CDR3 DNA sequence: TGTGCCAGCAGCTTGAAACAGCACCAAGAGACCCAGTACTTC. Its translation: CASSLKQHQETQYF.

In this sample, this clone turned up a few times. The V call is TRBV27, the J call TRBJ1-1; D not resolved. This CDR3 region has 14 residues. Per the germline V gene, CDR1 is MNHEY and CDR2 is SMNVEV (reference sequence). Trimming cost V 3 bases and J 3 bases, with 11 bases left between them. The CDR3 here is CASSFGYGDTEAFF. In DNA form, the CDR3 reads TGTGCCAGCAGTTTCGGGTACGGGGACACTGAAGCTTTCTTT.